The 9 T cell receptor beta chains reported below all come from one sample, sequenced in a study of T cells after yellow fever vaccination. MiXCR, applied by TCRdb to the 5' RACE reads, yields one record per CDR3 protein. The sample has 500,000 to 650,000 distinct CDR3 sequences, about 12% seen once. Sequenced material: PBMCs, taken on the day of the yellow fever booster vaccination. These TCRs come from a man aged 25-45 years who received the YFV17D yellow fever vaccine.

The chain employs TRBV21-1 and TRBJ2-1; the table's D gene call, TRBD2, was not cross checked with the DNA. TRBV21-1 has pseudogene status. This CDR3 region has 16 residues. The CDR3 spells CASSKVGLAGVNEQFF. The CDR3 nucleotides are TGTGCCAGCAGCAAAGTAGGGCTAGCGGGAGTTAATGAGCAGTTCTTC.

The CDR3 reads CASSRQGTSGTTDTQYF. The CDR3 region has the DNA TGTGCCAGCAGCCGGCAGGGGACTAGCGGGACGACAGATACGCAGTATTTT. This chain links TRBV4-2 with TRBJ2-3, with 13 bases lining up with TRBD2. Germline CDR1 reads LGHNA; CDR2 reads YNFKEQ. The ends lost 4 bases at V and 3 bases at J; junction bases unmatched: 7. The CDR3 consists of 17 residues.

The V and J genes are TRBV6-1 and TRBJ1-2; 10 bases are a match to TRBD1. The CDR3 is 15 residues long. From germline, CDR1 is MNHNS and CDR2 SASEGT. Unmatched junction bases numbered 5, after V lost 5 bases and J lost 2 bases. The CDR3 DNA sequence: TGTGCCAGCAGTAGACAGGGGGCGTTAAACTATGGCTACACCTTC. Protein: CASSRQGALNYGYTF.

This clonotype was recorded at least ten times. The chain uses TRBV2 and TRBJ2-1, with TRBD2 matching 9 bases. V gave up 6 bases and J gave up 9 bases; unmatched junction bases: 12. The CDR3 covers 15 residues. Germline assignment: CDR1 SNHLY and CDR2 FYNNEI. The CDR3 DNA reads TGTGCCAGCAGCCCACTACTAGCGGGTGGGGGTGAGCAGTTCTTC. Its protein is CASSPLLAGGGEQFF. The full variable domain, completed using reference TRBV2 and TRBJ2-1, is EPEVTQTPSHQVTQMGQEVILRCVPISNHLYFYWYRQILGQKVEFLVSFYNNEISEKSEIFDDQFSVERPDGSNFTLKIRSTKLEDSAMYFCASSPLLAGGGEQFFGPGTRLTVL.

The CDR3 DNA reads TGCGCCAGCAGACCCGGACACCCCTACGAGCAGTACTTC. Encoded protein: CASRPGHPYEQYF. V is TRBV5-1 and J is TRBJ2-7, with a possible D match to TRBD1 (5 bases). From germline, CDR1 is SGHRS and CDR2 YFSETQ. The CDR3 sequence is 13 residues long. V was shortened by 5 bases and J by 2 bases, with 11 bases between the two germline ends.

The chain is built from TRBV7-2 and TRBJ2-1, with 10 positions matching TRBD2. Trimming at V came to 8 bases and at J to 8 bases, leaving 9 bases not matched to a gene. CDR1 is SGHTA and CDR2 is FQGNSA in the germline V gene. There are 14 residues in the CDR3. This CDR3 reads CASGAGGHLDEQFF. CDR3 sequence (DNA): TGTGCCAGCGGAGCGGGAGGGCATTTAGATGAGCAGTTCTTC.

This chain links TRBV20-1 with TRBJ2-3, with 9 bases aligning to TRBD2. This CDR3 contains 15 residues. Germline values: CDR1 DFQATT, CDR2 SNEGSKA (reference sequence). V lost 0 bases and J lost 7; bases outside the gene matches: 8. DNA for the CDR3: TGCAGTGCTAGAGATCTTGGACTAGCGAGCTATACGCAGTATTTT. Its protein is CSARDLGLASYTQYF.

This clonotype was observed a handful of times. The chain carries TRBV5-4 and TRBJ2-5; D is perhaps TRBD2 (6 bases). CDR1 is SGHNT, CDR2 YYREEE, per germline (reference sequence). The CDR3 extends over 11 amino acids. V lost 0 bases and J 12 bases, leaving 9 bases between the germline ends. This CDR3 is CASSLEGLKYF. The DNA for the CDR3 is TGTGCCAGCAGCTTGGAGGGACTCAAGTACTTC.

This clonotype was observed a handful of times. The chain joins TRBV9 to TRBJ2-1; 7 bases line up with TRBD2. Trimming at V came to 0 bases and at J to 9 bases, leaving 21 bases not matched to a gene. Germline lookup yields CDR1 SGDLS and CDR2 YYNGEE. The length of the CDR3 is 19 residues. The CDR3, as DNA: TGTGCCAGCAGCGTAGGGGACTACTCAAGACCCCAAACGGTCGGTGAGCAGTTCTTC. Amino acids: CASSVGDYSRPQTVGEQFF.